A single sample gave rise to the 15 T cell receptor beta chains below, sequenced in a study of blood T cell repertoires in COVID-19. Generated by immunoSEQ multiplex PCR, the TCRdb table keeps only in-frame clones and is missing some. This table holds 400,000 or so clones, approximately 89% found once. The sequencing input was PBMCs or T cells enriched from blood (not recorded which). These receptor sequences come from a man aged 35-49 years in a cohort exposed to, infected with or recovered from COVID-19 (not recorded which).

CDR3 nucleotide sequence: TGCGCCAGCAGCTTCGGACAGACGTCAACTAATGAAAAACTGTTTTTT. This translates into CASSFGQTSTNEKLFF. The rearrangement joins TRBV5-1 to TRBJ1-4; TRBD1 might be the D (6 bases). The CDR3 spans 16 residues. V shed 2 bases and J shed 0 bases, with 11 bases lying between them. Germline values: CDR1 SGHRS, CDR2 YFSETQ.

About this clone: The sample has other DNA sequences that encode this CDR3 too. The J gene is TRBJ2-7, the V gene TRBV2; 7 positions match TRBD2. V gave up 7 bases and J gave up 2 bases; unmatched junction bases: 2. The length of the CDR3 is 12 residues. Germline assignment: CDR1 SNHLY and CDR2 FYNNEI. CDR3 bases: TGTGCCAGCACTAGCGGAGCCTACGAGCAGTACTTC. The encoded protein is CASTSGAYEQYF.

The CDR3, as DNA: TGTGCCAGCAGTCCACAGGGTTCGGGCGAGCAGTACTTC. Protein: CASSPQGSGEQYF. The chain has TRBV6-5 and TRBJ2-7, with D possibly matching TRBD1 (6 bases). V was clipped by 5 bases and J by 6 bases, with 14 bases between them. The CDR3 is 13 residues long. Germline loops: CDR1 MNHEY, CDR2 SVGAGI.

This clone was seen only once. V and J are TRBV25-1 and TRBJ1-2; no reliable D call. Trimming took off 3 bases at V and 8 bases at J, with 7 bases between the two ends. Per the germline V gene, CDR1 is MGHDK and CDR2 is SYGVNS. The CDR3 loop spans 11 amino acids. The CDR3 sequence: CASSEGWGYTF. As DNA, the CDR3 is TGTGCCAGCAGTGAGGGCTGGGGCTACACCTTC.

The chain employs TRBV7-3 and TRBJ2-1; 10 positions match TRBD2. J gave up 0 bases and V 4 bases, and 3 bases lay outside the gene matches. Per the germline V gene, CDR1 is SGHTA and CDR2 is FQGTGA. This CDR3 has 16 amino acids. The CDR3 DNA follows: TGTGCCAGCAGCTCCTGGACTAGCGGCTCCTACAATGAGCAGTTCTTC. It yields the protein CASSSWTSGSYNEQFF.

This chain links TRBV3-1 (or the pseudogene TRBV3-2) with TRBJ1-6, with D unresolved. This CDR3 region has 13 residues. Trimming removed 6 bases at V and 6 bases at J, with 9 bases between. Germline assignment: CDR1 LGHDT and CDR2 YNNKEL (reference sequence). For the CDR3, the DNA is TGTGCCAGCAGTCCAGGTTCTAATTCACCCCTCCACTTT. It specifies CASSPGSNSPLHF.

The chain uses TRBV28 and TRBJ2-4; 10 nucleotides line up with TRBD2. From germline, CDR1 is MDHEN and CDR2 SYDVKM. CDR3 length: 15 amino acids. Trimming took 5 bases from V and 0 from J; bases not matched to a gene: 1. The CDR3, as DNA: TGTGCCAGCAGTCTAGCGGGGGTAGCCAAAAACATTCAGTACTTC. Its protein product is CASSLAGVAKNIQYF.

Turning to this clone: Other DNA sequences in this specimen translate into the identical CDR3. V and J are TRBV5-1 and TRBJ1-3; D is possibly TRBD1 (5 bases). CDR3 size: 14 residues. CDR1 SGHRS and CDR2 YFSETQ come from the germline V gene. V dropped 0 bases and J dropped 3 bases, with 7 bases sitting between them. The CDR3 loop reads CASSLAGLGNTIYF. The CDR3 coding sequence is TGCGCCAGCAGCTTGGCAGGGCTTGGAAACACCATATATTTT.

A few counts support this clone. The chain recombines TRBV6-4 with TRBJ2-1, with D tentatively TRBD2 (5 bases). This CDR3 is built from 14 residues. Trimming cost V 5 bases and J 7 bases, with 15 bases left between them. CDR1 is MRHNA and CDR2 is SNTAGT in the germline V gene. CDR3 sequence: CASSQVGKWNEQFF. Written as DNA, the CDR3 is TGTGCCAGCAGTCAAGTCGGGAAGTGGAATGAGCAGTTCTTC.

The J gene is TRBJ2-1, the V gene TRBV28; 9 nucleotides agree with TRBD2. The CDR3 is 16 amino acids. Germline lookup yields CDR1 MDHEN and CDR2 SYDVKM. J lost 7 bases, V lost 4 bases, and 11 bases had no gene match. The CDR3 bases are TGTGCCAGCAGTTCGTTGATAGCGGGAGAGCGGAATGAGCAGTTCTTC. Residues: CASSSLIAGERNEQFF. Full variable domain (rest looked up from reference TRBV28 and TRBJ2-1): DVKVTQSSRYLVKRTGEKVFLECVQDMDHENMFWYRQDPGLGLRLIYFSYDVKMKEKGDIPEGYSVSREKKERFSLILESASTNQTSMYLCASSSLIAGERNEQFFGPGTRLTVL.

The chain has TRBV4-1 and TRBJ1-5; no clear D. The V gene lost 3 bases and the J gene lost 6 bases, with 15 bases spanning the gap. Looked up from germline, CDR1 is MGHRA and CDR2 is YSYEKL. There are 15 residues in the CDR3. CDR3 sequence reads: CASSHIPIESQPQHF. Written as DNA, the CDR3 is TGCGCCAGCAGCCACATTCCCATTGAGAGTCAGCCCCAGCATTTT.

The rearrangement joins TRBV6-5 to TRBJ2-3; 8 nucleotides match TRBD2. This CDR3 is 15 amino acids long. Trimming took 6 bases from V and 0 from J; bases not matched to a gene: 5. Germline loops: CDR1 MNHEY, CDR2 SVGAGI. The CDR3 here is CASSGLATSTDTQYF. The CDR3 DNA follows: TGTGCCAGCAGCGGACTAGCAACTAGCACAGATACGCAGTATTTT.

The chain combines TRBV6-1 with TRBJ2-7; D is unclear. The V end was cut by 0 bases, the J end by 7 bases, with 13 bases between. The germline CDR1 and CDR2 sequences are MNHNS and SASEGT. The CDR3 length is 14 residues. CDR3 residues: CASSEALSVAEQYF. CDR3 sequence (DNA): TGTGCCAGCAGTGAAGCGCTGAGTGTTGCAGAGCAGTACTTC.

V and J are TRBV11-3 and TRBJ1-4; 7 bases fit TRBD1. The CDR3 consists of 15 residues. Germline V gene lookup returns CDR1 SGHNT and CDR2 YENEEA. V was clipped by 5 bases and J by 4 bases; unmatched bases: 7. CDR3 nucleotide sequence: TGTGCCAGCAGCCGTTGGACAGGAATTAATGAAAAACTGTTTTTT. Translated: CASSRWTGINEKLFF.

The chain recombines TRBV23-1 with TRBJ1-1; 9 bases are a match to TRBD1. TRBV23-1 is sorted into the ORF group, with uncertain function. The CDR3 runs to 15 residues. V shed 4 bases, J shed 4 bases, and the junction held 7 bases outside the gene matches. The CDR3: CASSRPTGGTTEAFF. Here the CDR3 DNA reads TGCGCCAGCAGTCGCCCGACAGGGGGGACCACTGAAGCTTTCTTT.